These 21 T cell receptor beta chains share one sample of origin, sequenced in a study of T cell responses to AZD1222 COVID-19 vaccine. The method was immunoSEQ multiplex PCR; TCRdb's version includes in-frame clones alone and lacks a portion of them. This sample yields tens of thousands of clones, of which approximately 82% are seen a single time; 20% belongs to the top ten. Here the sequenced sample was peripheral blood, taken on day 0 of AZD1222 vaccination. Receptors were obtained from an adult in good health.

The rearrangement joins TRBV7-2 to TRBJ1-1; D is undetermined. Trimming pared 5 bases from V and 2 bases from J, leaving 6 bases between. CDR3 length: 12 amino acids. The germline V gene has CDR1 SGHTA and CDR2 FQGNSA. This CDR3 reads CASSLVNTEAFF. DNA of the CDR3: TGTGCCAGCAGCCTAGTAAACACTGAAGCTTTCTTT.

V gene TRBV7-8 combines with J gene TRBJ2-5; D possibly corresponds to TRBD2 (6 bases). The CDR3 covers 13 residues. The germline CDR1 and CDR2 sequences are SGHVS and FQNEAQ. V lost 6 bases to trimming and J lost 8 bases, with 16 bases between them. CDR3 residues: CASSQLASRTQYF. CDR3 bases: TGTGCCAGCAGTCAACTAGCTTCTAGAACCCAGTACTTC.

CDR3: CASSLQGLLNTGELFF. The CDR3 DNA reads as TGCGCCAGCAGCTTGCAGGGACTACTTAACACCGGGGAGCTGTTTTTT. The rearrangement uses TRBV5-1 and TRBJ2-2, with 7 bases lining up with TRBD2. The CDR3 consists of 16 residues. J gave up 2 bases and V 1 base, and 5 bases lay outside the gene matches. CDR1 and CDR2 (germline): SGHRS, YFSETQ.

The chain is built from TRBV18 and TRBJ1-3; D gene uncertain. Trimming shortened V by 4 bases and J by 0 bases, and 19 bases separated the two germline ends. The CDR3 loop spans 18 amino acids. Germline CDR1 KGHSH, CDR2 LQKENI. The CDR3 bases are TGTGCCAGCTCACTCTCTCAAGGAAATTCGCCCTCTGGAAACACCATATATTTT. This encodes CASSLSQGNSPSGNTIYF.

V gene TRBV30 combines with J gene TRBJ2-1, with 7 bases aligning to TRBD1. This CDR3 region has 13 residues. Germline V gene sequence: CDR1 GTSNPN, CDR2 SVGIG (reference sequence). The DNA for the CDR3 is TGTGCTTGGGGAAGGGGGCTAAGAGGTGAGCAGTTCTTC. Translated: CAWGRGLRGEQFF.

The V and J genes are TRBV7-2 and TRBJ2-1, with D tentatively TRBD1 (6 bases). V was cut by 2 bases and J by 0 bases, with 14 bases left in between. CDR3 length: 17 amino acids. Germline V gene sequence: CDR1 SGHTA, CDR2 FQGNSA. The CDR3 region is CASSLKAVGGSYNEQFF. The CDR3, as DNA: TGTGCCAGCAGCTTAAAAGCGGTAGGGGGCTCCTACAATGAGCAGTTCTTC.

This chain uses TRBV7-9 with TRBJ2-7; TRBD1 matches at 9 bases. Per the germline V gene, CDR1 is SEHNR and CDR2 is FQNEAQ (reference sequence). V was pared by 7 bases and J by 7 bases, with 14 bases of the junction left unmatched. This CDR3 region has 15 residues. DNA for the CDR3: TGTGCCAGCACCCCGGTTCCGGGACAGGGTGAGGAGCAGTACTTC. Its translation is CASTPVPGQGEEQYF.

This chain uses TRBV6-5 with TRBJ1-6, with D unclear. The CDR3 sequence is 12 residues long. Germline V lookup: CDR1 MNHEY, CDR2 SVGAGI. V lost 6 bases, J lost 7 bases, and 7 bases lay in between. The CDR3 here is CASRQLNSPLHF. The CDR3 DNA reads TGTGCCAGCAGACAGCTAAATTCACCCCTCCACTTT.

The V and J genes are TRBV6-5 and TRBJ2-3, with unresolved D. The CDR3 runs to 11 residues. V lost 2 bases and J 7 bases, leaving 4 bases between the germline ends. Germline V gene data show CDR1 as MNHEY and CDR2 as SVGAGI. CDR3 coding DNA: TGTGCCAGCAGTTACGCGAATACGCAGTATTTT. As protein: CASSYANTQYF.

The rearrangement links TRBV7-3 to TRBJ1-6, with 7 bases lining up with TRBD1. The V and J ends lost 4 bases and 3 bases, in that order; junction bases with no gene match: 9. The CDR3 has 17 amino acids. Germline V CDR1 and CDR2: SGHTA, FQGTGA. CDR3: CASSSQGGLNYNSPLHF. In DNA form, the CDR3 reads TGTGCCAGCAGCTCCCAAGGGGGCCTTAACTATAATTCACCCCTCCACTTT.

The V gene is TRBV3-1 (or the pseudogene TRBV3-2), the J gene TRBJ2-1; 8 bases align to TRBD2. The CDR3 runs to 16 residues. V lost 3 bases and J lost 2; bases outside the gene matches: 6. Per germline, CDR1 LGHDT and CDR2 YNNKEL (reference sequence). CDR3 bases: TGTGCCAGCAGCCAGTCTGCGGGGGGCGCCTACAATGAGCAGTTCTTC. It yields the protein CASSQSAGGAYNEQFF.

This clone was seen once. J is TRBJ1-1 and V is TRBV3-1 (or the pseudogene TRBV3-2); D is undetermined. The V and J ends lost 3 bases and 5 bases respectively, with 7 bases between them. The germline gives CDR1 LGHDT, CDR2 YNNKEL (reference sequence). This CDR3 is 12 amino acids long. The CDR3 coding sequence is TGTGCCAGCAGCCATCTGTCGACTGAAGCTTTCTTT. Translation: CASSHLSTEAFF.

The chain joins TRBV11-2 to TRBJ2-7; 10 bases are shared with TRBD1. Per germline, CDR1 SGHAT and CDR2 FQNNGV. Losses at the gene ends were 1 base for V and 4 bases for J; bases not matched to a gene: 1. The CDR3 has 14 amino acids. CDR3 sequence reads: CASSLAGQGYEQYF. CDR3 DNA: TGTGCCAGCAGCTTAGCGGGACAGGGGTACGAGCAGTACTTC. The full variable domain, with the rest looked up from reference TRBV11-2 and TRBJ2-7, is EAGVAQSPRYKIIEKRQSVAFWCNPISGHATLYWYQQILGQGPKLLIQFQNNGVVDDSQLPKDRFSAERLKGVDSTLKIQPAKLEDSAVYLCASSLAGQGYEQYFGPGTRLTVT.

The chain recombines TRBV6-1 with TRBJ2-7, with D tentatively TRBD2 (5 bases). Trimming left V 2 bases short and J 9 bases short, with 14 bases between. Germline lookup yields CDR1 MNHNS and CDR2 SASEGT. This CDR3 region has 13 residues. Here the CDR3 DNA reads TGTGCCAGCAGTGAATTAGCGAACACCCCGCAGTACGTC. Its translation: CASSELANTPQYV.

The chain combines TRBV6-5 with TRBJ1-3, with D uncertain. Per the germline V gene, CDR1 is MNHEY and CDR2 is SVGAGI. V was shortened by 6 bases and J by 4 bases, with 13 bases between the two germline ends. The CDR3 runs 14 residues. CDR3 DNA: TGTGCCAGCAGCCCGGACCCATCCGGAAACACCATATATTTT. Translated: CASSPDPSGNTIYF.

CDR3 amino acids: CASSSLGGGSTDTQYF. The CDR3 bases are TGTGCCAGCAGCTCCCTTGGCGGGGGAAGCACAGATACGCAGTATTTT. The chain couples TRBV7-2 to TRBJ2-3; TRBD2 aligns across 7 bases. The CDR3 length is 16 residues. Germline V gives CDR1 SGHTA, CDR2 FQGNSA. V lost 4 bases and J lost 0; bases outside the gene matches: 7. Using reference TRBV7-2 and TRBJ2-3 for the parts outside the CDR3, the full variable domain is GAGVSQSPSNKVTEKGKDVELRCDPISGHTALYWYRQSLGQGLEFLIYFQGNSAPDKSGLPSDRFSAERTGGSVSTLTIQRTQQEDSAVYLCASSSLGGGSTDTQYFGPGTRLTVL.

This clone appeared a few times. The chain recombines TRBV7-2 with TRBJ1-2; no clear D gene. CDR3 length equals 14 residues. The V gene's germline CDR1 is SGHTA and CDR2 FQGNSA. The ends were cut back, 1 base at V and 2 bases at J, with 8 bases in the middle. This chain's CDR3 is CASSLGRRNYGYTF. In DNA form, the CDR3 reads TGTGCCAGCAGCTTAGGGCGACGGAACTATGGCTACACCTTC.

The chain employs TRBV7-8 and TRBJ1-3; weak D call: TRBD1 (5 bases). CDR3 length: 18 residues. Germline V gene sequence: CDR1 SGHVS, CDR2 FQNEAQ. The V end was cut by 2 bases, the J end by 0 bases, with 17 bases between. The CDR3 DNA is TGTGCCAGCAGCTTACGGGCAGGGTCGGGGACCTCTGGAAACACCATATATTTT. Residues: CASSLRAGSGTSGNTIYF.

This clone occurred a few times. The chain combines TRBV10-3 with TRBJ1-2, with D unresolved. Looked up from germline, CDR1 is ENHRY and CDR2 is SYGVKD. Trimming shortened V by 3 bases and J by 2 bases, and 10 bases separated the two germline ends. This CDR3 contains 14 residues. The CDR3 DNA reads TGTGCCATCAGTGAAGGTACTTCAAACTATGGCTACACCTTC. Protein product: CAISEGTSNYGYTF.

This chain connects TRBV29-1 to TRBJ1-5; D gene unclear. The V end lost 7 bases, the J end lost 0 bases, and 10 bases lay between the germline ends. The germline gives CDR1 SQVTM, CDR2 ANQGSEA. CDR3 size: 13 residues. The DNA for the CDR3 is TGCAGCGCCAAAAAGGATAGCAATCAGCCCCAGCATTTT. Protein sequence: CSAKKDSNQPQHF.

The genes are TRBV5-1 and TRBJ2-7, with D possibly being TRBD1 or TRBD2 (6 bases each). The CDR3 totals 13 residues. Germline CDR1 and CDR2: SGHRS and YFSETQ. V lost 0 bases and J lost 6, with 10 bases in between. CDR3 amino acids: CASSLARGGEQYF. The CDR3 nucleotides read TGCGCCAGCAGCTTGGCCAGGGGAGGCGAGCAGTACTTC.